The next 5 T cell receptor beta chains were all read from a single sample in a study of blood T cells in healthy people across ages. Primed by a sample-barcoded 5' primer and a J-beta primer mix, a second PCR proceeded for 7 to 11 cycles. TCRdb passed the 5' RACE reads through MiXCR, listing each CDR3 protein once. The sample yields over a million distinct CDR3 sequences, roughly 45% seen once. What was sequenced was blood. Receptors originate from a woman between 18 and 29 years old in good health.

In its sample, this clonotype was seen a few times. The chain recombines TRBV28 with TRBJ1-2; TRBD1 agrees at 7 bases. The CDR3 runs to 13 residues. Germline loops: CDR1 MDHEN, CDR2 SYDVKM. The ends lost 9 bases at V and 1 base at J; junction bases unmatched: 5. DNA of the CDR3: TGTGCCAGTAGGACAGGAATTAACTATGGCTACACCTTC. Protein sequence: CASRTGINYGYTF.

The chain combines TRBV20-1 with TRBJ1-4; D ambiguous. This CDR3 contains 14 residues. V lost 2 bases, J lost 4 bases, and 11 bases lay in between. From germline, CDR1 is DFQATT and CDR2 SNEGSKA (reference sequence). In nucleotides, the CDR3 is TGCAGTGCTAGAATTCCTCCTGTTAATGAAAAACTGTTTTTT. Its translation is CSARIPPVNEKLFF.

The chain recombines TRBV20-1 with TRBJ1-5; TRBD1 matches 9 bases. The CDR3 is 15 amino acids. Germline V gene sequence: CDR1 DFQATT, CDR2 SNEGSKA (reference sequence). Trimming cost V 3 bases and J 0 bases; bases outside gene matches: 3. The CDR3 DNA is TGCAGTGCTAGCCCGACAGGGGGTAGCAATCAGCCCCAGCATTTT. It codes for CSASPTGGSNQPQHF.

V gene TRBV3-1 combines with J gene TRBJ2-7, with D possibly TRBD2 on 5 matching bases. Trimming took off 5 bases at V and 6 bases at J, with 17 bases between the two ends. Germline lookup yields CDR1 LGHDT and CDR2 YNNKEL (reference sequence). This CDR3 contains 14 residues. For the CDR3, the DNA is TGTGCCAGCAGCTCCCTCCTGCCGGGAAGCGAGCAGTACTTC. This gives the protein CASSSLLPGSEQYF.

V gene TRBV12-3 or TRBV12-4 combines with J gene TRBJ2-5, with 9 bases aligning to TRBD1. The CDR3 runs to 13 residues. The V and J ends lost 6 bases and 4 bases, in that order; junction bases with no gene match: 3. The CDR3 nucleotides read TGTGCCAGCAGACAGGGGGCTCGAGAGACCCAGTACTTC. It encodes CASRQGARETQYF.